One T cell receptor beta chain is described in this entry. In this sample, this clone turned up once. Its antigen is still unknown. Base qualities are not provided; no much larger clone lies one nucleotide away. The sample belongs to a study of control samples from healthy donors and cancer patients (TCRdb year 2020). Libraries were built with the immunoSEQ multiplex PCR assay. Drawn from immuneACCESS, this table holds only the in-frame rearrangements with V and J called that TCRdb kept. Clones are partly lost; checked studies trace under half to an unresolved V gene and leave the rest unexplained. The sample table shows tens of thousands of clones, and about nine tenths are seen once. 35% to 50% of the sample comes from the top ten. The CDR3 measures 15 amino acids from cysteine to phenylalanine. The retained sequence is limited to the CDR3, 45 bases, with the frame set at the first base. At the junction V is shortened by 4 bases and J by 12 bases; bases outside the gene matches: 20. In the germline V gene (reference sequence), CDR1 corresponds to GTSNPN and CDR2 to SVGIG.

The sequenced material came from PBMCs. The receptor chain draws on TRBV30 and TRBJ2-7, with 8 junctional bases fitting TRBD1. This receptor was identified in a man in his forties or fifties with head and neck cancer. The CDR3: CAWTQRGTGSSRGYF. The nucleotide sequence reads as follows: TGTGCCTGGACTCAAAGGGGGACAGGAAGTTCGAGGGGGTACTTC. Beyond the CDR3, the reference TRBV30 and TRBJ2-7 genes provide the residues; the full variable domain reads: SQTIHQWPATLVQPVGSPLSLECTVEGTSNPNLYWYRQAAGRGLQLLFYSVGIGQISSEVPQNLSASRPQDRQFILSSKKLLLSDSGFYLCAWTQRGTGSSRGYFGPGTRLTVT.